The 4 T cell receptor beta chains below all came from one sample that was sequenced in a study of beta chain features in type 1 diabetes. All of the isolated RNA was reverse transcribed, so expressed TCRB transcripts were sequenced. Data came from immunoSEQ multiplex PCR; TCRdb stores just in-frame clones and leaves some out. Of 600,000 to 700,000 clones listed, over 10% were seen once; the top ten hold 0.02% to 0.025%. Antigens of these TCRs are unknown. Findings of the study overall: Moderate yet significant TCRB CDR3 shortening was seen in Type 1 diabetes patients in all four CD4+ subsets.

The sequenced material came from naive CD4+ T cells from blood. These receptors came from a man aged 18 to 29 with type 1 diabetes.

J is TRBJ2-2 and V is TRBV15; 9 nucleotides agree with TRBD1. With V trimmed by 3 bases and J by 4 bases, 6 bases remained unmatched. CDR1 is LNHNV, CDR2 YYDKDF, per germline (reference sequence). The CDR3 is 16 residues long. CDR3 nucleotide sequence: TGTGCCACCAGCAGGCCGGGACAGGGACTCACCGGGGAGCTGTTTTTT. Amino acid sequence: CATSRPGQGLTGELFF.

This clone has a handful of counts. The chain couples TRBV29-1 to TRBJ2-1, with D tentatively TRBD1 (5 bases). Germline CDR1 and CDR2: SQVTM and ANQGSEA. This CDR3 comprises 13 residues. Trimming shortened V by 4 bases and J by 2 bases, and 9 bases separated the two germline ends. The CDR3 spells CSVGRVTYNEQFF. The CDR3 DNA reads TGCAGCGTTGGCAGGGTAACCTACAATGAGCAGTTCTTC.

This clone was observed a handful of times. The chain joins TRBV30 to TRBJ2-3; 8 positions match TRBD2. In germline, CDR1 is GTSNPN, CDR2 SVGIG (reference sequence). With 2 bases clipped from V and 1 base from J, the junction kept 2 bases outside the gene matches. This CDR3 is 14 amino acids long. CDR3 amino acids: CAWSLSGGTDTQYF. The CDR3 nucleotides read TGTGCCTGGAGTCTTAGCGGGGGCACAGATACGCAGTATTTT.

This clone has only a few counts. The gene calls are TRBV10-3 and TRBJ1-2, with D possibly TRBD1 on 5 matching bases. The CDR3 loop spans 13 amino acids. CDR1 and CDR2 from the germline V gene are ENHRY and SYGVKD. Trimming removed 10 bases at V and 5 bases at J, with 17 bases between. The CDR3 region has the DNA TGTGCCACCCTTCCAGGGCCAGTTTATGGCTACACCTTC. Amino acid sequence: CATLPGPVYGYTF.